The 16 T cell receptor beta chains listed next were all sequenced from one sample in a study of T-cell reconstitution after alpha-beta-depleted transplantation in children. Preparation of the TCRbeta library involved a method that used unique molecular identifiers. TCRdb called the PCR reads again in MiXCR, with one record for every CDR3 protein. The table lists 490,000 or so distinct CDR3 sequences, about 10% of them singletons, with about 2.1% in the top ten. The specimen comprised PBMCs, sampled before TCRalphabeta/CD19-depleted stem cell transplant. These receptors all stem from a child younger than 10 with inherited bone marrow failure, due to receive a stem cell transplant.

V gene TRBV5-4 combines with J gene TRBJ2-7; 10 nucleotides align to TRBD1. The germline CDR1 and CDR2 sequences are SGHNT and YYREEE (reference sequence). Trimming took 0 bases from V and 0 from J; bases not matched to a gene: 12. This CDR3 is 19 amino acids long. The CDR3 DNA sequence: TGTGCCAGCAGCTTGGGTGGGACAGGGGATAGGCGGGACTCCTACGAGCAGTACTTC. Translated: CASSLGGTGDRRDSYEQYF.

At least ten counts were recorded for this clonotype. The genes are TRBV20-1 and TRBJ2-5; TRBD1 might be the D (6 bases). The germline V gene has CDR1 DFQATT and CDR2 SNEGSKA (reference sequence). V was pared by 3 bases and J by 4 bases, with 15 bases between. There are 14 residues in the CDR3. CDR3 region: CSASLVGGGETQYF. The DNA of the CDR3 is TGCAGTGCTAGCTTGGTTGGGGGCGGAGAGACCCAGTACTTC.

This rearrangement joins TRBV3-1 to TRBJ2-7; D is perhaps TRBD1 (6 bases). CDR3 length: 17 residues. The ends were cut back, 0 bases at V and 7 bases at J, with 22 bases in the middle. Germline-derived CDR1 and CDR2 are LGHDT and YNNKEL (reference sequence). The CDR3 nucleotides are TGTGCCAGCAGCCAAGATGGCGCAGGGGTCTCCTATTTGGAGCAGTACTTC. Encoded protein: CASSQDGAGVSYLEQYF.

This clonotype was detected many times. CDR3: CASSQTGAVFSYEQYF. CDR3 bases: TGTGCCAGCAGTCAAACAGGGGCAGTTTTCTCCTACGAGCAGTACTTC. The genes are TRBV6-1 and TRBJ2-7, with TRBD1 matching 7 bases. CDR1 is MNHNS and CDR2 is SASEGT in the germline V gene. With V trimmed by 5 bases and J by 0 bases, 10 bases remained unmatched. The CDR3 is 16 amino acids.

This clonotype was observed many times. The rearrangement links TRBV24-1 to TRBJ2-1; 13 nucleotides agree with TRBD2. Germline V gene sequence: CDR1 KGHDR, CDR2 SFDVKD. There are 16 residues in the CDR3. With V trimmed by 4 bases and J by 5 bases, 4 bases remained unmatched. As DNA, the CDR3 is TGTGCCACCAGTGAACTAGCGGGAGGGATGCACAATGAGCAGTTCTTC. As protein: CATSELAGGMHNEQFF.

Ten or more counts support this clonotype. The chain recombines TRBV15 with TRBJ2-2, with a tentative D call TRBD2 (6 bases). CDR1 and CDR2 (germline): LNHNV, YYDKDF (reference sequence). V dropped 0 bases and J dropped 6 bases, with 8 bases sitting between them. This CDR3 has 14 amino acids. The CDR3 DNA reads TGTGCCACCAGCAGAGATACGGGGGCCGGGGAGCTGTTTTTT. Translation: CATSRDTGAGELFF.

There are many counts of this clonotype. V and J are TRBV29-1 and TRBJ2-1, with 8 bases that match TRBD1. Per the germline V gene, CDR1 is SQVTM and CDR2 is ANQGSEA. The trim removed 6 bases at V and 3 bases at J, leaving 7 bases unmatched. The CDR3 length is 14 residues. This CDR3 reads CSVSGTGYYNEQFF. CDR3 sequence (DNA): TGCAGCGTCTCCGGGACAGGTTACTACAATGAGCAGTTCTTC.

This clonotype was picked up many times. The rearrangement uses TRBV12-3 or TRBV12-4 and TRBJ1-3, with TRBD1 as a possible D gene (5 bases). V gave up 6 bases and J gave up 0 bases, with 9 bases separating them. The CDR3 covers 14 residues. DNA for the CDR3: TGTGCCAGCAGCGGGACGGTCTCTGGAAACACCATATATTTT. Protein product: CASSGTVSGNTIYF.

Comment on this clonotype: Possible read error: a much larger clone is one base away. The chain employs TRBV7-2 and TRBJ2-1; 11 positions match TRBD2. CDR1 and CDR2 from the germline V gene are SGHTA and FQGNSA. CDR3 length equals 16 residues. CDR3 nucleotides: TGTGCCTGCAGCCCGAGGGGACTAGCGGCGAACAATGAGCAGTTCTTC. It translates to CACSPRGLAANNEQFF.

This clonotype was seen only a few times. The rearrangement uses TRBV7-9 and TRBJ1-2; maybe TRBD1 (5 bases). Trimming left V 3 bases short and J 10 bases short, with 12 bases between. Germline V gene sequence: CDR1 SEHNR, CDR2 FQNEAQ (reference sequence). This CDR3 region has 12 residues. The chain's CDR3 is CASSFLQGAYTF. The CDR3 DNA follows: TGTGCCAGCAGCTTTTTGCAGGGAGCCTACACCTTC.

V and J are TRBV5-1 and TRBJ2-2; D unclear. The CDR3 runs 11 residues. The V end was cut by 4 bases, the J end by 7 bases, with 5 bases between. CDR1 is SGHRS, CDR2 YFSETQ, per germline. In DNA, the CDR3 is TGCGCCAGCAGCCAAGTCGGGGAGCTGTTTTTT. Amino acid sequence: CASSQVGELFF.

About this clonotype itself: Since a much larger clone is just one base distant, this may be a read error. As the CDR3 is not closed by the conserved phenylalanine or tryptophan, this likely results from a read error. The chain combines TRBV24-1 with TRBJ2-3, with D possibly TRBD2 on 5 matching bases. V lost 4 bases to trimming and J lost 4 bases, with 11 bases between them. Germline lookup yields CDR1 KGHDR and CDR2 SFDVKD. This CDR3 has 14 amino acids. This CDR3 is CATSDQRGPDTQYI. The CDR3 nucleotides read TGTGCCACCAGTGACCAACGAGGGCCAGATACGCAGTATATT.

This clonotype occurred many times. V is TRBV3-1 and J is TRBJ1-2; weak D call: TRBD1 (5 bases). The CDR3 has 17 amino acids. The germline CDR1 and CDR2 sequences are LGHDT and YNNKEL (reference sequence). V was cut by 0 bases and J by 3 bases, with 17 bases left in between. The CDR3 nucleotides read TGTGCCAGCAGCCAAGATGGGACCGCTCGAGGGTACTATGGCTACACCTTC. Translation: CASSQDGTARGYYGYTF.

This clonotype was detected a few times. V is TRBV29-1 and J is TRBJ2-3, with 7 nucleotides matching TRBD2. The CDR3 has 14 residues. The germline CDR1 and CDR2 sequences are SQVTM and ANQGSEA. Trimming removed 1 base from V and 6 bases from J; junction bases left unmatched: 7. Here the CDR3 reads CSVEGGRSVDTQYF. The CDR3 coding sequence is TGCAGCGTTGAAGGCGGGAGAAGTGTGGATACGCAGTATTTT.

This clonotype was detected many times. One end of the junction fails to match germline, which may point to a read error. The CDR3 sequence is CASTYISGGSYNEQFF. Here the CDR3 DNA reads TGTGCCAGCACTTACATTAGCGGAGGATCCTACAATGAGCAGTTCTTC. V gene TRBV6-2 or TRBV6-3 combines with J gene TRBJ2-1, with a weak D call TRBD2 (6 bases). CDR1 is MNHEY and CDR2 is SVGEGT in the germline V gene. This CDR3 region has 16 residues.

This clonotype has a count of ten or more. The V and J genes are TRBV4-2 and TRBJ2-1; 12 positions match TRBD2. Unmatched junction bases numbered 0, after V lost 1 base and J lost 2 bases. The CDR3 totals 16 residues. CDR1 is LGHNA and CDR2 is YNFKEQ in the germline V gene. CDR3 bases: TGTGCCAGCAGCCAAGGGACTAGCGGGACCTACAATGAGCAGTTCTTC. It encodes CASSQGTSGTYNEQFF.